This T cell receptor (beta chain) stems from a study of control samples from healthy donors and cancer patients. The germline V gene has CDR1 MDHEN and CDR2 SYDVKM. Trimming took off 7 bases at V and 3 bases at J, with 16 bases between the two ends. The CDR3 is 15 residues long. The sample holds one count of this clone. The assay was immunoSEQ multiplex PCR, and TCRdb's table has in-frame clones only and misses some. This table holds more than 150,000 clones, about 93% found once. Sequencing used blood. J is TRBJ1-5 and V is TRBV28, with D perhaps matching TRBD1 (5 bases). This TCR was sampled from a man in his forties or fifties in good health. CDR3 residues: CASKQGGGDNQPQHF. The CDR3 coding sequence is TGTGCCAGCAAGCAGGGTGGCGGAGACAATCAGCCCCAGCATTTT.